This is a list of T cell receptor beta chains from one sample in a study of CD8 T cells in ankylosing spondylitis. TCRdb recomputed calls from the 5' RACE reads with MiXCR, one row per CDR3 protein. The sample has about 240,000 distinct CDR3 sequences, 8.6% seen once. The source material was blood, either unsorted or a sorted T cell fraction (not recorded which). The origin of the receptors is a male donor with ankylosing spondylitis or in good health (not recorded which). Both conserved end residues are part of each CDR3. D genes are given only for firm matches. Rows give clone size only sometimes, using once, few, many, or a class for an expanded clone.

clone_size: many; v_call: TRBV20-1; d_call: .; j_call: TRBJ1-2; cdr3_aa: CSADMGGSGPYGYTF; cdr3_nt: TGCAGTGCCGATATGGGGGGGTCAGGTCCCTATGGCTACACCTTC
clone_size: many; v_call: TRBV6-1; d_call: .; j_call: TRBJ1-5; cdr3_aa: CASRPLDGDNQPQHF; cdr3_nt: TGTGCCAGCAGACCGCTCGACGGGGATAATCAGCCCCAGCATTTT
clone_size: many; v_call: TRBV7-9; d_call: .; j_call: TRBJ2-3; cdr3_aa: CASSTSGDTQYF; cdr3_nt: TGTGCCAGCAGCACCTCGGGCGATACGCAGTATTTT
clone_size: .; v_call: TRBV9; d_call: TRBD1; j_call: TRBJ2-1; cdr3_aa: CASSLQTGTGIDNEQFF; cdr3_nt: TGTGCCAGCAGCTTGCAAACCGGGACAGGGATTGACAATGAGCAGTTCTTC
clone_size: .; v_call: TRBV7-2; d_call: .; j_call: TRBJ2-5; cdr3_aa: CASSLARQQETQYF; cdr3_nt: TGTGCCAGCAGCTTAGCGCGGCAGCAAGAGACCCAGTACTTC
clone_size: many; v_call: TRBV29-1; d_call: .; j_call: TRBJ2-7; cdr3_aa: CSVGGAGYEQYF; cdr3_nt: TGCAGCGTTGGCGGGGCCGGCTACGAGCAGTACTTC
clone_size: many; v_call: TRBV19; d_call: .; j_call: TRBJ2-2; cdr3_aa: CASSIGRAGELFF; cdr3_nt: TGTGCCAGTAGTATAGGCAGGGCCGGGGAGCTGTTTTTT
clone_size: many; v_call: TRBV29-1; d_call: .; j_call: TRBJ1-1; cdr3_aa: CSARRPGEPEAFF; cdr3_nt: TGCAGCGCCCGACGGCCGGGGGAGCCTGAAGCTTTCTTT
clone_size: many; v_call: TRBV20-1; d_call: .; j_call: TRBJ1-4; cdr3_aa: CSARDGGIGEKLFF; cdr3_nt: TGCAGTGCTAGAGATGGGGGGATAGGAGAAAAACTGTTTTTT
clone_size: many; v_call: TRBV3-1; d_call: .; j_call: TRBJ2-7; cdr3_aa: CASSQERSYEQYF; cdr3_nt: TGTGCCAGCAGCCAAGAAAGAAGCTACGAGCAGTACTTC
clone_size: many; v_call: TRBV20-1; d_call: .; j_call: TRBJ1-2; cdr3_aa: CSARDQGVYGYTF; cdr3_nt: TGCAGTGCTAGAGATCAGGGAGTGTATGGCTACACCTTC
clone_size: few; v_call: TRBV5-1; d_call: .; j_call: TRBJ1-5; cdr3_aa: CASSLDPTSNQPQHF; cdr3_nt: TGCGCCAGCAGCTTGGATCCAACTAGCAATCAGCCCCAGCATTTT
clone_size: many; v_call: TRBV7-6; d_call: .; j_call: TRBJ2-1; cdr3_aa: CASSQDTNSYNEQFF; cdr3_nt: TGTGCCAGCAGCCAGGACACCAACTCCTACAATGAGCAGTTCTTC
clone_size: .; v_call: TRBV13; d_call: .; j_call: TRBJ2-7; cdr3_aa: CASSLEGRREQYF; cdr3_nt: TGTGCCAGCAGCTTAGAGGGTCGGCGCGAGCAGTACTTC
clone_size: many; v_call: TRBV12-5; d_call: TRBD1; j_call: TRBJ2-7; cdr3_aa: CASGFGTGYEQYF; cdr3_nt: TGTGCTAGTGGTTTCGGGACAGGCTACGAGCAGTACTTC
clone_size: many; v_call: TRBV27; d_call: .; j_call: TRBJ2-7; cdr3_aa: CASSTQNEQYF; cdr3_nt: TGTGCCAGCAGTACCCAAAACGAGCAGTACTTC
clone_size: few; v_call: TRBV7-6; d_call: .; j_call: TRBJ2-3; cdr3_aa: CASSLEFEEITDTQYF; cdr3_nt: TGTGCCAGCAGCTTAGAGTTTGAAGAGATTACAGATACGCAGTATTTT
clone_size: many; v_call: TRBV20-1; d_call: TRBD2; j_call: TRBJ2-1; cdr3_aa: CSALGLASSYNEQFF; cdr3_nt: TGCAGTGCTTTAGGACTAGCGAGCTCCTACAATGAGCAGTTCTTC
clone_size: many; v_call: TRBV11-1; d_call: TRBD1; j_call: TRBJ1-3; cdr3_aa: CASIYISGGGDYGNTIYF; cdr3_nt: TGTGCCAGCATCTATATCTCGGGAGGGGGCGATTATGGAAACACCATATATTTT
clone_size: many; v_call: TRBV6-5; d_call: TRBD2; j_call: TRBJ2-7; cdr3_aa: CASSYKPGRNLNEQYF; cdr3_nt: TGTGCCAGCAGTTATAAACCCGGGAGGAACCTTAACGAGCAGTACTTC
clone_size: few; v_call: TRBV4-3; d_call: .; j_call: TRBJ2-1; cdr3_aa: CASSQDQLTNNEQFF; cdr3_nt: TGCGCCAGCAGCCAAGATCAGCTCACTAACAATGAGCAGTTCTTC
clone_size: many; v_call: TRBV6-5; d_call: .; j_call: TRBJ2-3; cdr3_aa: CASGDSTDTQYF; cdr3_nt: TGTGCCAGCGGGGACTCCACAGATACGCAGTATTTT
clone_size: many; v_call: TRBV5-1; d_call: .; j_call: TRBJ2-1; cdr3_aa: CASSTGNEQFF; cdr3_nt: TGCGCCAGCAGCACGGGGAACGAGCAGTTCTTC
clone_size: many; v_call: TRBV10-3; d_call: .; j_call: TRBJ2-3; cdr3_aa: CATLGRITDTQYF; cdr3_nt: TGTGCCACCCTCGGGAGAATTACAGATACGCAGTATTTT
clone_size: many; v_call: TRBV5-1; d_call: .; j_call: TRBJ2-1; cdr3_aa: CASSFPETRDEQFF; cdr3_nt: TGCGCCAGCAGCTTCCCCGAAACACGGGATGAGCAGTTCTTC
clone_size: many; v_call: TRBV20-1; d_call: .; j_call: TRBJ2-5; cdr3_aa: CSVGAQETQYF; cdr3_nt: TGCAGTGTTGGCGCGCAGGAGACCCAGTACTTC
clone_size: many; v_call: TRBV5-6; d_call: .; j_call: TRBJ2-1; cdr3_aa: CASSLPGSSYNEQFF; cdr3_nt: TGTGCCAGCAGCTTACCCGGGAGCTCCTACAATGAGCAGTTCTTC
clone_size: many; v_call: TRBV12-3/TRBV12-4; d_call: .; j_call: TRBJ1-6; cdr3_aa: CASGLSVSPLHF; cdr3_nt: TGTGCCAGCGGCCTCTCGGTCTCACCCCTCCACTTT
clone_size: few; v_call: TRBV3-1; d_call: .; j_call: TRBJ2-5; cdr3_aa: CASSQDGRARETQYF; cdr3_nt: TGTGCCAGCAGCCAAGATGGAAGGGCCCGGGAGACCCAGTACTTC
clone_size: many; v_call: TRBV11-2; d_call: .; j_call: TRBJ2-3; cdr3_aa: CASSLEYGGTSTDTQYF; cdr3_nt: TGTGCCAGCAGCTTAGAGTATGGGGGGACGTCCACAGATACGCAGTATTTT
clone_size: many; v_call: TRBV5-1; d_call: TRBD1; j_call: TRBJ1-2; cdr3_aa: CASSSTTGRKGYTF; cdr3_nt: TGCGCCAGCAGCTCGACGACAGGGCGAAAGGGCTACACCTTC
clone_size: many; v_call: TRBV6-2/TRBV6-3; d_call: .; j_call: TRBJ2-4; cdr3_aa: CASSYGVSVQYF; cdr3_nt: TGTGCCAGCAGTTACGGAGTAAGCGTTCAGTACTTC
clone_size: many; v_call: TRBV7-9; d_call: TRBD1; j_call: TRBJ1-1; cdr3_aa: CASSLQGAPTEAFF; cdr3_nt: TGTGCCAGCAGTCTACAGGGGGCGCCCACTGAAGCTTTCTTT
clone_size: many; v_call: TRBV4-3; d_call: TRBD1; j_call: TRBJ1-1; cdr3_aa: CASSQGTGGAGTEAFF; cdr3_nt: TGCGCCAGCAGCCAGGGGACAGGGGGCGCGGGCACTGAAGCTTTCTTT
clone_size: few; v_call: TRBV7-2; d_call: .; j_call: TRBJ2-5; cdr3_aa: CASSLAGLKSRETQYF; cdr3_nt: TGTGCCAGCAGCTTAGCGGGACTTAAATCGAGGGAGACCCAGTACTTC
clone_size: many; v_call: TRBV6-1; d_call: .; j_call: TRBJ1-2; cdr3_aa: CASSPDPWGYTF; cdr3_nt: TGTGCCAGCAGCCCCGACCCTTGGGGCTACACCTTC
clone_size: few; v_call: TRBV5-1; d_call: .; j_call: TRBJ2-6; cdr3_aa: CASSLVGRSGANVLTF; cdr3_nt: TGCGCCAGCAGCTTGGTAGGCCGCTCTGGGGCCAACGTCCTGACTTTC
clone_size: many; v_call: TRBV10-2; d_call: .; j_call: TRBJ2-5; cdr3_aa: CASSDRPFQETQYF; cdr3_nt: TGCGCCAGCAGTGACCGCCCGTTCCAAGAGACCCAGTACTTC
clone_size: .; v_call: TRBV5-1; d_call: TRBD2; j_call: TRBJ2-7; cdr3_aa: CASSLGSSGRGSHEQYF; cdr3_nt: TGCGCCAGCAGCTTGGGGAGTAGCGGGAGAGGTTCCCACGAGCAGTACTTC
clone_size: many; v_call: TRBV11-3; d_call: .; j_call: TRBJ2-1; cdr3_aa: CASSFSHNEQFF; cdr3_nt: TGTGCCAGCAGCTTCTCTCACAATGAGCAGTTCTTC
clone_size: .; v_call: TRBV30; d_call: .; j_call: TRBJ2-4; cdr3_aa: CAWEAASTLAKNIQYF; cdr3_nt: TGTGCCTGGGAAGCGGCATCCACTCTAGCCAAAAACATTCAGTACTTC
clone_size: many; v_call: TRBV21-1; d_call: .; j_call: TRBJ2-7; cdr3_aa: CASSTRDFGEQYF; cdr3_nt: TGTGCCAGCAGCACCCGGGACTTCGGGGAGCAGTACTTC
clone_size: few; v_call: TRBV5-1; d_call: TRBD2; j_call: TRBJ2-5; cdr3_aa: CASSLALAGGETQYF; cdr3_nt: TGCGCCAGCAGCTTGGCTCTAGCGGGGGGAGAGACCCAGTACTTC
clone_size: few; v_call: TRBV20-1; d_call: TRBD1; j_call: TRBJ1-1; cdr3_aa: CSAKDRDRGRILRTEAFF; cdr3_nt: TGCAGTGCTAAAGACCGGGACAGGGGGAGGATTTTGAGGACTGAAGCTTTCTTT
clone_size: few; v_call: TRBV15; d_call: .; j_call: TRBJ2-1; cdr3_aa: CATSRDRRAGGYNEQFF; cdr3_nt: TGTGCCACCAGCAGAGATCGTCGGGCAGGGGGGTACAATGAGCAGTTCTTC
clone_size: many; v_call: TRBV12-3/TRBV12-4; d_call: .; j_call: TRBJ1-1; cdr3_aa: CASSLGGSGTEAFF; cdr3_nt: TGTGCCAGCAGTTTGGGAGGGTCGGGGACTGAAGCTTTCTTT
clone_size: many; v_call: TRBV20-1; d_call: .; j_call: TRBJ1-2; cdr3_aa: CSAYTGLEGYGYTF; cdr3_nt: TGCAGTGCTTATACAGGGTTGGAAGGCTATGGCTACACCTTC
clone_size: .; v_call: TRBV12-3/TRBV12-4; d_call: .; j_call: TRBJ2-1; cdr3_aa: CASRAEGEQFF; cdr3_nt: TGTGCCAGCAGGGCGGAGGGTGAGCAGTTCTTC
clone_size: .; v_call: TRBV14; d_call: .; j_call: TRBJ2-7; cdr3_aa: CASSTTSSYEQYF; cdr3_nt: TGTGCCAGCAGCACGACCAGCTCCTACGAGCAGTACTTC
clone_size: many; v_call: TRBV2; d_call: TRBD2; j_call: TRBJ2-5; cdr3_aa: CASKLADETQYF; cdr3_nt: TGTGCCAGCAAACTAGCGGACGAGACCCAGTACTTC
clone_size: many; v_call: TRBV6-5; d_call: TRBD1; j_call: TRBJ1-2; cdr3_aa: CASSSGQGAWGYTF; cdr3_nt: TGTGCCAGCAGTTCCGGACAGGGGGCTTGGGGCTACACCTTC
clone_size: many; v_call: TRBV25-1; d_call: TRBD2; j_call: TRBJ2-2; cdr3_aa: CASSEGGANTGELFF; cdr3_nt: TGTGCCAGCAGTGAAGGGGGGGCGAACACCGGGGAGCTGTTTTTT
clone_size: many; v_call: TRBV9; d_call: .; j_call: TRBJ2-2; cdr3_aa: CASSVAPEAGELFF; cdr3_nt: TGTGCCAGCAGCGTAGCCCCAGAGGCCGGGGAGCTGTTTTTT
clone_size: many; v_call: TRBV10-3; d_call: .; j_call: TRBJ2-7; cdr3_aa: CAIKDSYYEQYF; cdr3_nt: TGTGCCATCAAGGACAGCTACTACGAGCAGTACTTC
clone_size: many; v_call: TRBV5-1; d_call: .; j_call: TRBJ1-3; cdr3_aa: CASSLGQVANSGNTIYF; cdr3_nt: TGCGCCAGCAGCTTGGGACAGGTCGCCAACTCTGGAAACACCATATATTTT
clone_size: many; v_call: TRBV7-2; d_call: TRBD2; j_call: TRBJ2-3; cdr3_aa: CASLRAGRDPPYF; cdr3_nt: TGTGCCAGCCTCAGGGCAGGGAGGGACCCTCCGTATTTT
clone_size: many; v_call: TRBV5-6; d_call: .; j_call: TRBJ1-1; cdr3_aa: CASSSDGRNTEAFF; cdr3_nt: TGTGCCAGCAGCTCTGACGGGAGGAACACTGAAGCTTTCTTT
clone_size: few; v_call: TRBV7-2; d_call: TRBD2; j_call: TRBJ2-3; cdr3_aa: CASSSGLAGGLNTQYF; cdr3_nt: TGTGCCAGCAGCTCCGGACTAGCGGGGGGGCTGAATACGCAGTATTTT
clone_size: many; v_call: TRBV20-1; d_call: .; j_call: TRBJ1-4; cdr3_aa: CSARRAANEKLFF; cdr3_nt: TGCAGTGCTCGCCGGGCAGCTAATGAAAAACTGTTTTTT
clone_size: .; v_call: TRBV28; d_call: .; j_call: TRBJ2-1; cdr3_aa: CASSDTGYNEQFF; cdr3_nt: TGTGCCAGCAGCGACACGGGTTACAATGAGCAGTTCTTC